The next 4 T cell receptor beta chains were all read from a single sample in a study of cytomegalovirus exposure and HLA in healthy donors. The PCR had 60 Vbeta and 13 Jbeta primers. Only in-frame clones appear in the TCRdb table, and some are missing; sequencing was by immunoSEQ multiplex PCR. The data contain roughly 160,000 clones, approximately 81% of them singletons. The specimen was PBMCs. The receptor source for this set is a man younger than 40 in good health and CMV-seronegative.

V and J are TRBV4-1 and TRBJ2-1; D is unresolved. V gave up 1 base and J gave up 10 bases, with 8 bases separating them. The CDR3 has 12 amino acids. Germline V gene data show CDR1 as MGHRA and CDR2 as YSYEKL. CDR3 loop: CASSQVLREQFF. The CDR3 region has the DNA TGCGCCAGCAGCCAAGTCCTTCGGGAGCAGTTCTTC.

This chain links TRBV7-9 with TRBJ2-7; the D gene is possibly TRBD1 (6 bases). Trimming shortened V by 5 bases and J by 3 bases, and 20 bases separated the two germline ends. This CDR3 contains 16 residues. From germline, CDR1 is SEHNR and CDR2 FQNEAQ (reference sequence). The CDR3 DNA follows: TGTGCCAGCAGCCCCAGTTGGGGGCATACTGACTACGAGCAGTACTTC. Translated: CASSPSWGHTDYEQYF.

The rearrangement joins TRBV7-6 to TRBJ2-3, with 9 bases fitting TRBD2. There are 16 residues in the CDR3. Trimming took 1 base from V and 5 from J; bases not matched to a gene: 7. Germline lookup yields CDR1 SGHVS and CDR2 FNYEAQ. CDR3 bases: TGTGCCAGCAGCTTAGGAGGCGGGAGGGCCTTAGATACGCAGTATTTT. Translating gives CASSLGGGRALDTQYF. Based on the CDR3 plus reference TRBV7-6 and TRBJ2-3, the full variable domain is GAGVSQSPRYKVTKRGQDVALRCDPISGHVSLYWYRQALGQGPEFLTYFNYEAQQDKSGLPNDRFSAERPEGSISTLTIQRTEQRDSAMYRCASSLGGGRALDTQYFGPGTRLTVL.

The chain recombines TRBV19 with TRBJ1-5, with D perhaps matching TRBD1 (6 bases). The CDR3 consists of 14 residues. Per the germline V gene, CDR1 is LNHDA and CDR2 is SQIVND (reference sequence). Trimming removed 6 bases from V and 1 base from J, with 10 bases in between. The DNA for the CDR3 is TGTGCCAGTAGGGTCGGGACAAGCAATCAGCCCCAGCATTTT. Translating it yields CASRVGTSNQPQHF.